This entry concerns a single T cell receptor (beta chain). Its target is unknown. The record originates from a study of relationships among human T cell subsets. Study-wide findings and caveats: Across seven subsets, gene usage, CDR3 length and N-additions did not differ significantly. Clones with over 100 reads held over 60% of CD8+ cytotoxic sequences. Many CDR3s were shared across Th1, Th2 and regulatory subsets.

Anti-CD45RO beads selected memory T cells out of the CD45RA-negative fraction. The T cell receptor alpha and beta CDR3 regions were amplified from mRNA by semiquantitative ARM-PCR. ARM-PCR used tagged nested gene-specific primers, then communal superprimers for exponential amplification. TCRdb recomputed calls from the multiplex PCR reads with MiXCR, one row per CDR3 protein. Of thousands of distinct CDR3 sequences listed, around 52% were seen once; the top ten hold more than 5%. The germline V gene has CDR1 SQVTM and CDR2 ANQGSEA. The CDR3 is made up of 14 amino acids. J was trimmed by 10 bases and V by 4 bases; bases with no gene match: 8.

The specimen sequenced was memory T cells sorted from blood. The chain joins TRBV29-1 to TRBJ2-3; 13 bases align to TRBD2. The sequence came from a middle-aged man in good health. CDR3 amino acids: CSVGTSGGPDAQYF. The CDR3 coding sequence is TGCAGCGTTGGGACTAGCGGGGGACCTGATGCGCAGTATTTT.